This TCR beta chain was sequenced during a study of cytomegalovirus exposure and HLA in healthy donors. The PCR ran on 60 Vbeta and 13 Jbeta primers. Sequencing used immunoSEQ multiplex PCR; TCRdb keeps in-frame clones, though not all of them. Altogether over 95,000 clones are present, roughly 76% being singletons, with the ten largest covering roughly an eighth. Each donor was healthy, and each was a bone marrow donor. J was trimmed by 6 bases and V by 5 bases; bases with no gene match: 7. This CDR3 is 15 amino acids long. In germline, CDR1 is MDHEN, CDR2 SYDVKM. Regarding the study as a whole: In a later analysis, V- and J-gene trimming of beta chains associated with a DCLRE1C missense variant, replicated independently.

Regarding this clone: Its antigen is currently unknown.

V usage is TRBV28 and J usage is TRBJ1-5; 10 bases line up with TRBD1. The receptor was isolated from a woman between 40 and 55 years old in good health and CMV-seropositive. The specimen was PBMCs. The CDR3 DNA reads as TGTGCCAGCAGTCTGACCGACAGGGGGCGTCAGCCCCAGCATTTT. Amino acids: CASSLTDRGRQPQHF.